Shown below are 23 T cell receptor beta chains from a single sample sequenced in a study of T-cell reconstitution after alpha-beta-depleted transplantation in children (dated by TCRdb to 2016 to 2017). This specimen's treatment or condition label, per the study, means: allogeneic hematopoietic cell transplantation with graft depleted of TCRalphabeta T cells and CD19 B cells. Libraries came from PCR. The data were produced on an Illumina HiSeq 2500. TCR library preparation used molecular barcoding, with unique molecular identifiers applied to normalize quantification of the TCRbeta repertoire. Using fastp trimming at Q25 and MiXCR clonotype assembly, TCRdb reanalyzed the public sequencing data and kept in-frame beta chains. Here each entry gathers all rows of one CDR3 protein and keeps the most common genes and DNA. The sample table lists 120,000 to 150,000 distinct CDR3 sequences, 8.8% of them with a count of one. The top ten clones comprise about a sixth of the sample.

The specimen comprised PBMCs, mostly from graft donor cells, sampled 180 days after TCRalphabeta/CD19-depleted stem cell transplant. The receptors shown here come from a female patient aged 2 to 10 who had a stem cell transplant for congenital amegakaryocytic thrombocytopenia, so the T cells may come from the graft donor.

This sequence joins TRBV5-1 and TRBJ2-7; a possible D gene is TRBD1 (5 bases). Germline CDR1 SGHRS, CDR2 YFSETQ. V lost 4 bases and J lost 2, with 13 bases in between. This CDR3 is 14 amino acids long. CDR3 coding DNA: TGCGCCAGCAGCCCACCGGACACCCCCTACGAGCAGTACTTC. It codes for CASSPPDTPYEQYF.

This clonotype was counted many times. This sequence joins TRBV12-3 or TRBV12-4 and TRBJ2-1; D perhaps matches TRBD2 (6 bases). This CDR3 region has 15 residues. The ends were cut back, 0 bases at V and 2 bases at J, with 8 bases in the middle. CDR3 sequence: CASSLAGSPYNEQFF. The CDR3 region has the DNA TGTGCCAGCAGTTTAGCCGGGAGCCCCTACAATGAGCAGTTCTTC.

This clonotype showed up many times. The chain couples TRBV3-1 to TRBJ2-6; unclear D gene. Trimming shortened V by 1 base and J by 2 bases, and 9 bases separated the two germline ends. This CDR3 is built from 16 residues. Germline V lookup: CDR1 LGHDT, CDR2 YNNKEL (reference sequence). The CDR3 spells CASSQAGRTGANVLTF. CDR3 nucleotide sequence: TGTGCCAGCAGCCAAGCTGGACGGACTGGGGCCAACGTCCTGACTTTC.

This clonotype was picked up a small number of times. This rearrangement joins TRBV3-1 to TRBJ2-5, with D possibly being TRBD2 (7 bases). The length of the CDR3 is 15 residues. CDR1 LGHDT and CDR2 YNNKEL come from the germline V gene (reference sequence). Trimming took 1 base from V and 5 from J, leaving 14 bases between them. DNA for the CDR3: TGTGCCAGCAGCCAAGGGCGGGGGCATATCGAGACCCAGTACTTC. This translates into CASSQGRGHIETQYF.

The chain has TRBV5-4 and TRBJ2-7; D is undetermined. Trimming stripped 0 bases from V and 6 bases from J, with 10 bases between. The CDR3 is 13 amino acids. The germline V gene encodes CDR1 SGHNT and CDR2 YYREEE (reference sequence). CDR3 coding DNA: TGTGCCAGCAGCTTGGATTTTCCTGCCGAGCAGTACTTC. It yields the protein CASSLDFPAEQYF.

This clonotype was recorded at least ten times. The chain has TRBV7-9 and TRBJ2-1; TRBD2 might be the D (6 bases). The CDR3 extends over 15 amino acids. V lost 5 bases and J 8 bases, leaving 19 bases between the germline ends. In germline, CDR1 is SEHNR, CDR2 FQNEAQ (reference sequence). The DNA of the CDR3 is TGTGCCAGCAGCCCCGCGTGGGGGGTGAAGTATGAGCAGTTCTTC. Translating it yields CASSPAWGVKYEQFF.

This clonotype was counted only a few times. The chain is built from TRBV12-3 or TRBV12-4 and TRBJ1-1; D possibly corresponds to TRBD1 (5 bases). Trimming removed 3 bases from V and 2 bases from J, with 10 bases in between. CDR3 length: 14 residues. The CDR3 is CASSFETVNTEAFF. The CDR3 DNA reads as TGTGCCAGCAGTTTTGAGACAGTTAACACTGAAGCTTTCTTT.

The sample holds many counts of this clonotype. The CDR3 loop reads CASSLVAGSTDTQYF. CDR3 coding DNA: TGCGCCAGCAGCCTTGTGGCGGGCAGCACAGATACGCAGTATTTT. The genes are TRBV4-1 and TRBJ2-3; possibly TRBD2 for D (5 bases). CDR1 is MGHRA, CDR2 YSYEKL, per germline. This CDR3 is 15 amino acids long. Trimming cost V 4 bases and J 0 bases, with 11 bases left between them.

This clonotype appeared many times. The rearrangement links TRBV9 to TRBJ2-3; 7 bases align to TRBD2. Trimming took 0 bases from V and 7 from J; bases not matched to a gene: 11. The germline gives CDR1 SGDLS, CDR2 YYNGEE. The CDR3 contains 16 residues. CDR3 sequence reads: CASSVVGEGSMNTQYF. The CDR3 DNA reads TGTGCCAGCAGCGTAGTTGGGGAGGGGAGCATGAATACGCAGTATTTT.

This clonotype was counted between two and nine times. CDR3 loop: CASSSTGGFPYEQYF. The DNA of the CDR3 is TGCGCCAGCAGCTCGACAGGAGGGTTCCCCTACGAGCAGTACTTC. The chain employs TRBV5-1 and TRBJ2-7, with D tentatively TRBD1 or TRBD2 (6 bases each). Trimming took off 3 bases at V and 2 bases at J, with 15 bases between the two ends. The CDR3 runs 15 residues. Per germline, CDR1 SGHRS and CDR2 YFSETQ.

This clonotype was seen at least ten times. This chain joins TRBV5-1 and TRBJ2-1, with TRBD2 identical over 16 bases. Germline V gene data show CDR1 as SGHRS and CDR2 as YFSETQ. The CDR3 covers 18 residues. J was trimmed by 7 bases and V by 0 bases; bases with no gene match: 7. CDR3 nucleotide sequence: TGCGCCAGCAGCTTGGATGGGACTAGCGGGGGGGCCGAAAATGAGCAGTTCTTC. Its translation is CASSLDGTSGGAENEQFF.

This clonotype appeared many times. The rearrangement links TRBV6-2 or TRBV6-3 to TRBJ1-3; no clear D gene. V lost 8 bases and J lost 2, with 7 bases in between. CDR1 is MNHEY and CDR2 is SVGEGT in the germline V gene. CDR3 length equals 12 residues. The CDR3 DNA is TGTGCCAGCGGCTTAACTGGAAACACCATATATTTT. Its protein is CASGLTGNTIYF.

This clonotype has a count of ten or more. This sequence joins TRBV11-2 and TRBJ2-6; 10 nucleotides line up with TRBD2. Germline CDR1 and CDR2: SGHAT and FQNNGV. The junction had 9 bases not matched to a gene; V was cut back by 1 base and J by 3 bases. The CDR3 contains 19 residues. CDR3 protein: CASSLGSSGSVIGANVLTF. CDR3 DNA: TGTGCCAGCAGCTTAGGGTCTAGCGGGAGCGTTATTGGGGCCAACGTCCTGACTTTC. The whole variable domain, remainder taken from reference TRBV11-2 and TRBJ2-6, is EAGVAQSPRYKIIEKRQSVAFWCNPISGHATLYWYQQILGQGPKLLIQFQNNGVVDDSQLPKDRFSAERLKGVDSTLKIQPAKLEDSAVYLCASSLGSSGSVIGANVLTFGAGSRLTVL.

This clonotype was counted ten times or more. The genes are TRBV7-9 and TRBJ2-7; D possibly uses TRBD1 or TRBD2 (6 bases each). CDR1 SEHNR and CDR2 FQNEAQ come from the germline V gene (reference sequence). Trimming removed 8 bases at V and 4 bases at J, with 21 bases between. This CDR3 is built from 15 residues. This chain's CDR3 is CASGTLAGGGYEQYF. Written as DNA, the CDR3 is TGTGCCAGCGGGACGCTAGCCGGAGGGGGGTACGAGCAGTACTTC.

The table lists this clonotype with a few counts. A read error is possible here, since a much larger clone lies one base away. This chain uses TRBV12-3 or TRBV12-4 with TRBJ1-2, with D uncertain. The CDR3 sequence is 16 residues long. V gave up 2 bases and J gave up 6 bases, with 19 bases separating them. As DNA, the CDR3 is TGTGCCAGCAGTTTAAGGTTGGCCGCCGCCGTGGATGGCTACACCTTC. Translated: CASSLRLAAAVDGYTF.

This clonotype was seen a few times. This rearrangement joins TRBV10-3 to TRBJ2-5; 8 positions match TRBD2. Germline V gene lookup returns CDR1 ENHRY and CDR2 SYGVKD. With V trimmed by 6 bases and J by 0 bases, 3 bases remained unmatched. The CDR3 has 14 residues. CDR3 in amino acids: CAIRKLADQETQYF. CDR3 DNA: TGTGCCATCAGGAAACTAGCGGACCAAGAGACCCAGTACTTC.

This clonotype was detected ten times or more. This chain uses TRBV5-1 with TRBJ2-7; TRBD1 matches 9 bases. The length of the CDR3 is 14 residues. The V and J ends lost 3 bases and 7 bases, in that order; junction bases with no gene match: 8. Germline lookup yields CDR1 SGHRS and CDR2 YFSETQ. The chain's CDR3 is CASSSGTGIREQYF. The CDR3 nucleotides are TGCGCCAGCAGCTCCGGGACAGGGATAAGGGAGCAGTACTTC.

This clonotype was seen a handful of times. The V call is TRBV20-1, the J call TRBJ2-4; D is undetermined. V dropped 1 base and J dropped 0 bases, with 7 bases sitting between them. Looked up from germline, CDR1 is DFQATT and CDR2 is SNEGSKA (reference sequence). This CDR3 is 14 amino acids long. The CDR3 protein is CSARGAGAKNIQYF. The DNA of the CDR3 is TGCAGTGCTAGAGGGGCTGGAGCCAAAAACATTCAGTACTTC.

This clonotype was counted at least ten times. The chain is built from TRBV7-9 and TRBJ2-1; tentatively, D is TRBD2 (6 bases). CDR3 size: 14 residues. Germline V gene data show CDR1 as SEHNR and CDR2 as FQNEAQ (reference sequence). V was pared by 1 base and J by 5 bases, with 9 bases between. The CDR3 sequence: CASSLGGLHNEQFF. The CDR3 nucleotides are TGTGCCAGCAGCTTAGGGGGACTTCACAATGAGCAGTTCTTC.

Many counts were recorded for this clonotype. This rearrangement joins TRBV5-1 to TRBJ1-1, with D perhaps TRBD1 (6 bases). Germline values: CDR1 SGHRS, CDR2 YFSETQ. Trimming pared 4 bases from V and 2 bases from J, leaving 18 bases between. This CDR3 has 16 residues. DNA for the CDR3: TGCGCCAGCAGCGTCCGATATGGGGGGGGCAACACTGAAGCTTTCTTT. Encoded protein: CASSVRYGGGNTEAFF.

This clonotype was detected ten times or more. The junction does not match germline at one end; this may be a read error. The chain recombines TRBV15 with TRBJ2-5, with a possible D match to TRBD2 (5 bases). This CDR3 has 12 residues. CDR1 LNHNV and CDR2 YYDKDF come from the germline V gene (reference sequence). The CDR3, as DNA: TGTGCCACCAGCAGAGATTTTGCGGGTCCGAACTTC. Translated, it gives CATSRDFAGPNF.

This clonotype showed up just a few times. V gene TRBV20-1 combines with J gene TRBJ2-2, with D tentatively TRBD2 (6 bases). V lost 6 bases, J lost 4 bases, and 18 bases lay in between. Germline CDR1 reads DFQATT; CDR2 reads SNEGSKA (reference sequence). This CDR3 region has 15 residues. The CDR3 DNA is TGCAGTGCGGCTCCAGCGGGTCGGCTCACCGGGGAGCTGTTTTTT. This translates into CSAAPAGRLTGELFF.

This clonotype was recorded a few times. The V and J genes are TRBV5-1 and TRBJ2-5; 9 nucleotides match TRBD1. This CDR3 region has 16 residues. In germline, CDR1 is SGHRS, CDR2 YFSETQ. The V gene end was trimmed by 4 bases and the J gene end by 5 bases; junction bases not matched to a gene: 12. The CDR3 loop reads CASSSPGTGWRETQYF. For the CDR3, the DNA is TGCGCCAGCAGCAGCCCAGGGACAGGGTGGCGGGAGACCCAGTACTTC.